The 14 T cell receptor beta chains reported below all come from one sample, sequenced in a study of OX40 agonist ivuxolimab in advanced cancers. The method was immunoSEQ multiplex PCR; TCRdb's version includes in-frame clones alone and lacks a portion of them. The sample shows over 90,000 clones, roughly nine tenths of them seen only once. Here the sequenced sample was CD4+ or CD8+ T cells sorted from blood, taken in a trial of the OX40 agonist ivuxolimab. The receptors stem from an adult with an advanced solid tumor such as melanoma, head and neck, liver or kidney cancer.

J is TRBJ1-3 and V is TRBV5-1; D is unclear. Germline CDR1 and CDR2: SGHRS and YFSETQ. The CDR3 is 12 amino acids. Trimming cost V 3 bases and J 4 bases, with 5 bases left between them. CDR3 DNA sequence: TGCGCCAGCAGCTCGGACGGAAACACCATATATTTT. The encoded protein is CASSSDGNTIYF.

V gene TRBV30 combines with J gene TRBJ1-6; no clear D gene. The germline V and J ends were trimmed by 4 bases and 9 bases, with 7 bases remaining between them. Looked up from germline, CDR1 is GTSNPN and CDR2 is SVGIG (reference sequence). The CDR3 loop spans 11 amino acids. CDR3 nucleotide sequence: TGTGCCTGGAAGAGTGGTTCACCCCTCCACTTT. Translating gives CAWKSGSPLHF.

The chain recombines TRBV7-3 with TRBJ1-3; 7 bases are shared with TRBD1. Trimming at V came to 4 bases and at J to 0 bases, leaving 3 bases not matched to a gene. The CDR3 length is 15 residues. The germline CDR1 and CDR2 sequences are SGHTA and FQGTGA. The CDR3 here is CASSSTGISGNTIYF. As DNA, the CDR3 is TGTGCCAGCAGCTCGACAGGGATCTCTGGAAACACCATATATTTT.

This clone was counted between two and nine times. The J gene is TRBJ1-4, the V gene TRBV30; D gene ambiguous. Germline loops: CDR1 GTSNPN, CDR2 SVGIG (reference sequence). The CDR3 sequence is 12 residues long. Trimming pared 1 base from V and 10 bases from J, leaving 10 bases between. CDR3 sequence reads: CAWSGLETKLFF. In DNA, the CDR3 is TGTGCCTGGAGTGGACTAGAGACAAAACTGTTTTTT.

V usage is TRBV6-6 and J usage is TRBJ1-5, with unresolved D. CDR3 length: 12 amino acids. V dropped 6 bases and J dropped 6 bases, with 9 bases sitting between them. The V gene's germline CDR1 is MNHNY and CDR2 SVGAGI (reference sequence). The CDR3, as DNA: TGTGCCAGCAGCCCGGCCGCTCAGCCCCAGCATTTT. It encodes CASSPAAQPQHF.

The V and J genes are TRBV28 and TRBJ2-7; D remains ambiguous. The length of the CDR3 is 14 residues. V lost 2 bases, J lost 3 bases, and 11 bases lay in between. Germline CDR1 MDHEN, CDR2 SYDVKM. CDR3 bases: TGTGCCAGCAGTTTAATTGGCGGTGGCTACGAGCAGTACTTC. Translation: CASSLIGGGYEQYF. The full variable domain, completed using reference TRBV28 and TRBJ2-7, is DVKVTQSSRYLVKRTGEKVFLECVQDMDHENMFWYRQDPGLGLRLIYFSYDVKMKEKGDIPEGYSVSREKKERFSLILESASTNQTSMYLCASSLIGGGYEQYFGPGTRLTVT.

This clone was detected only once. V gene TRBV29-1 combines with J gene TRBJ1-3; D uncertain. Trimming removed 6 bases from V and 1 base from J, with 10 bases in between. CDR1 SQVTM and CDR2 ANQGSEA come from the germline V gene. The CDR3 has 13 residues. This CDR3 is CSVVGGSGNTIYF. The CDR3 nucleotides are TGCAGCGTCGTGGGAGGATCTGGAAACACCATATATTTT.

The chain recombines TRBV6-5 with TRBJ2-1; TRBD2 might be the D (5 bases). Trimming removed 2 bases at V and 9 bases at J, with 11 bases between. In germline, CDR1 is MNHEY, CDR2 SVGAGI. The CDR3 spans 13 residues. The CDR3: CASSYARRGEQFF. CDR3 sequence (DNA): TGTGCCAGCAGTTACGCCCGACGGGGTGAGCAGTTCTTC.

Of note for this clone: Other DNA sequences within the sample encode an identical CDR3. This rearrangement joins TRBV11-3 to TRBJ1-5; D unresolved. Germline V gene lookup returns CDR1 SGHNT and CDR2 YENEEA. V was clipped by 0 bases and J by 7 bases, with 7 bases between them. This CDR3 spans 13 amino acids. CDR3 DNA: TGTGCCAGCAGCTTAGAAGAAGGGCAGCCCCAGCATTTT. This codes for CASSLEEGQPQHF.

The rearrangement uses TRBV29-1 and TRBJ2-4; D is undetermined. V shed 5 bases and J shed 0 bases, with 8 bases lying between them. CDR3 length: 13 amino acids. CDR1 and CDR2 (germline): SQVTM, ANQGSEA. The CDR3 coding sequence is TGCAGCGTTTCTCAGATAGCCAAAAACATTCAGTACTTC. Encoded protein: CSVSQIAKNIQYF. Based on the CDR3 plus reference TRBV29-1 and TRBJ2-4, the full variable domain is SAVISQKPSRDICQRGTSLTIQCQVDSQVTMMFWYRQQPGQSLTLIATANQGSEATYESGFVIDKFPISRPNLTFSTLTVSNMSPEDSSIYLCSVSQIAKNIQYFGAGTRLSVL.

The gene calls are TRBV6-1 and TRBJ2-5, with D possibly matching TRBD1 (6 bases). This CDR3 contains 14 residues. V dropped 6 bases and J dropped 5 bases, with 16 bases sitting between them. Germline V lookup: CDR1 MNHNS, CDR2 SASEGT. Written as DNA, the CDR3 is TGTGCCAGCAGGCGTACAGGGATGCGGGAGACCCAGTACTTC. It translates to CASRRTGMRETQYF.

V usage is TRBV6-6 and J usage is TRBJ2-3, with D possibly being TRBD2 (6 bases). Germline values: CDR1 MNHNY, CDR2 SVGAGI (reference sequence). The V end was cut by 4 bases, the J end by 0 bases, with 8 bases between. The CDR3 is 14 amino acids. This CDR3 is CASSSGGSTDTQYF. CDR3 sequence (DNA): TGTGCCAGCAGTTCCGGGGGTAGCACAGATACGCAGTATTTT.

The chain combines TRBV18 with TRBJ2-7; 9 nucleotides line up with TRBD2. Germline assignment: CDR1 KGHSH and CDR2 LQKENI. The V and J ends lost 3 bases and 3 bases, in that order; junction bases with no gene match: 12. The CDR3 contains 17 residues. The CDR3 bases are TGTGCCAGCTCACCGGGTCTGACTAGCGGAGCTGTCTACGAGCAGTACTTC. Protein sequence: CASSPGLTSGAVYEQYF.

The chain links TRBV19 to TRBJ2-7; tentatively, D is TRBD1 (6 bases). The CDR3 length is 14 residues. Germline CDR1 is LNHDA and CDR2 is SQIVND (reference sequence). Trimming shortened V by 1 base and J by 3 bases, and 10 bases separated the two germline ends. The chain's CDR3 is CASSIGQVHYEQYF. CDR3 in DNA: TGTGCCAGTAGTATAGGACAGGTCCACTACGAGCAGTACTTC.